What follows are 23 T cell receptor beta chains derived from one specimen sequenced in a study of blood T cells in healthy people across ages (dated by TCRdb to 2015 to 2017). Library preparation was by 5' RACE. The second PCR ran for about 6 to 11 cycles and used a J-beta primer mix along with a sample-barcoded 5' primer. Using fastp trimming at Q25 and MiXCR clonotype assembly, TCRdb reanalyzed the public sequencing data and kept in-frame beta chains. CDR3 protein sequences are deduplicated, and each keeps its most common genes and DNA. In this sample the table shows over 1,500,000 distinct CDR3 sequences, approximately 40% of which occur a single time. The ten largest account for under 30% of the sample. Sequences were obtained from blood. Receptor source: a human donor in good health.

The chain recombines TRBV28 with TRBJ1-1, with D hard to call. Germline V gives CDR1 MDHEN, CDR2 SYDVKM. Trimming stripped 3 bases from V and 5 bases from J, with 13 bases between. The length of the CDR3 is 14 residues. CDR3 sequence (DNA): TGTGCCAGCAGTTTCTCCCGGGTTGGGACTGAAGCTTTCTTT. This encodes CASSFSRVGTEAFF.

This clonotype was seen a few times. The chain recombines TRBV6-6 with TRBJ2-3, with D tentatively TRBD1 (8 bases). Per the germline V gene, CDR1 is MNHNY and CDR2 is SVGAGI (reference sequence). This CDR3 has 15 amino acids. Trimming removed 7 bases from V and 3 bases from J, with 17 bases in between. The CDR3 region is CASTTGGGTTDTQYF. CDR3 bases: TGTGCCAGCACCACAGGGGGGGGGACGACAGATACGCAGTATTTT.

This clonotype has a handful of counts. The genes are TRBV10-3 and TRBJ1-2, with D possibly being TRBD1 (6 bases). Trimming took 2 bases from V and 4 from J, leaving 8 bases between them. This CDR3 contains 13 residues. Per the germline V gene, CDR1 is ENHRY and CDR2 is SYGVKD. The CDR3 here is CAISETGLYGYTF. CDR3 sequence (DNA): TGTGCCATCAGTGAGACAGGGCTCTATGGCTACACCTTC.

The chain links TRBV6-5 to TRBJ2-1; D is perhaps TRBD2 (7 bases). The CDR3 has 15 residues. V was cut by 8 bases and J by 8 bases, with 22 bases left in between. Germline V gene sequence: CDR1 MNHEY, CDR2 SVGAGI. CDR3 sequence (DNA): TGTGCCAGCCTCGTTTGGGGGGGGGGCATGGATGAGCAGTTCTTC. Translated: CASLVWGGGMDEQFF.

The chain has TRBV4-3 and TRBJ2-7; D remains ambiguous. V was trimmed by 4 bases and J by 0 bases, leaving 10 bases between them. Germline V lookup: CDR1 LGHNA, CDR2 YSLEER. This CDR3 has 14 amino acids. The DNA for the CDR3 is TGCGCCAGCAGCCCCCGCTTATACTCCTACGAGCAGTACTTC. Translating gives CASSPRLYSYEQYF.

The rearrangement uses TRBV20-1 and TRBJ1-2; 10 bases fit TRBD1. In germline, CDR1 is DFQATT, CDR2 SNEGSKA (reference sequence). V dropped 6 bases and J dropped 6; count of bases not matched to a gene: 10. The CDR3 consists of 14 residues. CDR3 residues: CSASISTGGDGYTF. The CDR3 DNA sequence: TGCAGTGCCTCGATATCGACAGGGGGCGATGGCTACACCTTC.

This chain uses TRBV4-3 with TRBJ2-5; D perhaps matches TRBD1 (6 bases). The DNA end favors TRBJ2-7, so the J call may be wrong. CDR3 length: 16 residues. Germline CDR1 and CDR2: LGHNA and YSLEER. CDR3: CASSQGPRQASYEQYF. The CDR3 bases are TGCGCCAGCAGCCAAGGCCCCCGACAGGCGTCCTACGAGCAGTACTTC.

The J gene is TRBJ1-1, the V gene TRBV24-1; D might be TRBD1 (5 bases). V was shortened by 7 bases and J by 5 bases, with 13 bases between the two germline ends. The CDR3 consists of 13 residues. In germline, CDR1 is KGHDR, CDR2 SFDVKD. Here the CDR3 reads CATRAGLWTEAFF. The CDR3 coding sequence is TGTGCCACCAGAGCAGGGTTATGGACTGAAGCTTTCTTT.

This clonotype has more than one count but fewer than ten. The chain joins TRBV7-2 to TRBJ1-5; 8 positions agree with TRBD1. V dropped 1 base and J dropped 15; count of bases not matched to a gene: 5. From germline, CDR1 is SGHTA and CDR2 FQGNSA. The CDR3 consists of 12 residues. The CDR3 DNA sequence: TGTGCCAGCAGCTTAGAGGACAGGGTGGTGCATTTT. Translation: CASSLEDRVVHF. The complete variable domain, with remaining parts taken from reference TRBV7-2 and TRBJ1-5, reads GAGVSQSPSNKVTEKGKDVELRCDPISGHTALYWYRQSLGQGLEFLIYFQGNSAPDKSGLPSDRFSAERTGGSVSTLTIQRTQQEDSAVYLCASSLEDRVVHFGDGTRLSIL.

This clonotype was observed a handful of times. This chain links TRBV6-2 or TRBV6-3 with TRBJ1-1, with D unclear. This CDR3 spans 15 amino acids. Trimming cost V 11 bases and J 8 bases, with 27 bases left between them. The germline V gene encodes CDR1 MNHEY and CDR2 SVGEGT. The CDR3 sequence: CASQLRIIGQPEAFF. Written as DNA, the CDR3 is TGTGCCTCCCAGTTGCGTATTATAGGGCAGCCCGAAGCTTTCTTT.

This clonotype was seen a handful of times. The chain couples TRBV20-1 to TRBJ2-3; 11 bases agree with TRBD2. J gave up 6 bases and V 5 bases, and 7 bases lay outside the gene matches. This CDR3 is 14 amino acids long. Per the germline V gene, CDR1 is DFQATT and CDR2 is SNEGSKA (reference sequence). The CDR3 DNA reads TGCAGTGCTGGGCGACTAGCGGGGAAGGATACGCAGTATTTT. Its protein is CSAGRLAGKDTQYF.

This clonotype was found a few times. The V call is TRBV7-2, the J call TRBJ2-4; 7 bases agree with TRBD1. CDR3 size: 15 residues. CDR1 and CDR2 (germline): SGHTA, FQGNSA. The ends lost 1 base at V and 7 bases at J; junction bases unmatched: 7. CDR3: CASSLEGARGNIQYF. The CDR3 DNA reads TGTGCCAGCAGCTTAGAGGGGGCCAGGGGTAACATTCAGTACTTC.

Worth noting for this clonotype: A much more abundant neighbour one base away suggests this may be a read error. The gene calls are TRBV29-1 and TRBJ1-2; no clear D. This CDR3 region has 12 residues. Per the germline V gene, CDR1 is SQVTM and CDR2 is ANQGSEA. V lost 8 bases to trimming and J lost 5 bases, with 15 bases between them. This CDR3 reads CSFQGNCYGYTF. The CDR3, as DNA: TGCAGCTTTCAAGGGAATTGTTATGGCTACACCTTC.

The rearrangement joins TRBV7-2 to TRBJ2-7; 11 bases are shared with TRBD2. Germline-derived CDR1 and CDR2 are SGHTA and FQGNSA. With V trimmed by 5 bases and J by 3 bases, 6 bases remained unmatched. This CDR3 is 15 amino acids long. The CDR3 loop is CASSTLAGVLYEQYF. The CDR3 DNA reads TGTGCCAGCAGCACACTAGCGGGGGTACTCTACGAGCAGTACTTC.

This clonotype was recorded a few times. The chain uses TRBV29-1 and TRBJ2-3; 10 bases match TRBD1. Germline CDR1 is SQVTM and CDR2 is ANQGSEA. The J segment lost 7 bases and the V segment lost 5 bases, leaving 3 bases of the junction unmatched. CDR3 length equals 12 residues. Written as DNA, the CDR3 is TGCAGCGTTCGACAGGGGGCGAATACGCAGTATTTT. Translation gives CSVRQGANTQYF.

The CDR3 reads CSASSDPLTAEAFF. CDR3 DNA: TGCAGTGCTTCTTCAGACCCATTAACGGCTGAAGCTTTCTTT. The chain couples TRBV20-1 to TRBJ1-1; no clear D gene. The CDR3 extends over 14 amino acids. CDR1 and CDR2 from the germline V gene are DFQATT and SNEGSKA (reference sequence). Trimming shortened V by 5 bases and J by 6 bases, and 19 bases separated the two germline ends.

The chain couples TRBV6-1 to TRBJ2-2; tentative D call: TRBD1 (5 bases). V was trimmed by 6 bases and J by 1 base, leaving 9 bases between them. The CDR3 runs 14 residues. CDR1 MNHNS and CDR2 SASEGT come from the germline V gene. For the CDR3, the DNA is TGTGCCAGCAGCTATCAGGGGAACACCGGGGAGCTGTTTTTT. It translates to CASSYQGNTGELFF.

This clonotype came up once. The chain combines TRBV20-1 with TRBJ1-2; D gene uncertain. The CDR3 contains 13 residues. V was trimmed by 5 bases and J by 4 bases, leaving 14 bases between them. Germline CDR1 is DFQATT and CDR2 is SNEGSKA (reference sequence). CDR3 DNA: TGCAGTGCTCGGGAGGCGAAAATCTATGGCTACACCTTC. Protein sequence: CSAREAKIYGYTF.

This clonotype was detected a few times. The chain combines TRBV20-1 with TRBJ2-2; maybe TRBD2 (7 bases). There are 16 residues in the CDR3. Germline V lookup: CDR1 DFQATT, CDR2 SNEGSKA (reference sequence). The V gene lost 5 bases and the J gene lost 3 bases, with 19 bases spanning the gap. In DNA, the CDR3 is TGCAGTGCTCCACTCAAGGCGGGGGCCGACACCGGGGAGCTGTTTTTT. It specifies CSAPLKAGADTGELFF.

The chain carries TRBV29-1 and TRBJ1-2; D gene uncertain. V was clipped by 4 bases and J by 2 bases, with 14 bases between them. The length of the CDR3 is 14 residues. Germline lookup yields CDR1 SQVTM and CDR2 ANQGSEA. CDR3 sequence (DNA): TGCAGCGTTGCCCCCGGGGAGCGAAACTATGGCTACACCTTC. Translation: CSVAPGERNYGYTF. The variable domain in full, with the rest retrieved from reference TRBV29-1 and TRBJ1-2, is SAVISQKPSRDICQRGTSLTIQCQVDSQVTMMFWYRQQPGQSLTLIATANQGSEATYESGFVIDKFPISRPNLTFSTLTVSNMSPEDSSIYLCSVAPGERNYGYTFGSGTRLTVV.

The chain combines TRBV6-5 with TRBJ2-4; no clear D gene. Germline CDR1 is MNHEY and CDR2 is SVGAGI. The V end lost 0 bases, the J end lost 13 bases, and 13 bases lay between the germline ends. The length of the CDR3 is 13 residues. CDR3 DNA sequence: TGTGCCAGCAGTTACTCTTGGGCCTACGGGCAGTACTTC. This codes for CASSYSWAYGQYF.

This clonotype appeared a few times. The CDR3 region has the DNA TGTGCCAGCAGCATTTGGACAGATGAGGATACGCAGTATTTT. It codes for CASSIWTDEDTQYF. This chain uses TRBV7-8 with TRBJ2-3; D is perhaps TRBD1 (6 bases). The V and J ends lost 5 bases and 6 bases respectively, with 15 bases between them. The CDR3 consists of 14 residues. Per the germline V gene, CDR1 is SGHVS and CDR2 is FQNEAQ. Complete variable domain (other parts from reference TRBV7-8 and TRBJ2-3): GAGVSQSPRYKVAKRGQDVALRCDPISGHVSLFWYQQALGQGPEFLTYFQNEAQLDKSGLPSDRFFAERPEGSVSTLKIQRTQQEDSAVYLCASSIWTDEDTQYFGPGTRLTVL.

A few counts support this clonotype. The J gene is TRBJ1-1, the V gene TRBV10-3, with D tentatively TRBD1 (6 bases). The CDR3 covers 15 residues. V gave up 6 bases and J gave up 1 base, with 15 bases separating them. Germline V lookup: CDR1 ENHRY, CDR2 SYGVKD. CDR3 sequence (DNA): TGTGCCATCAGGCCCAGGGGCAACCCGAACACTGAAGCTTTCTTT. Its protein is CAIRPRGNPNTEAFF.